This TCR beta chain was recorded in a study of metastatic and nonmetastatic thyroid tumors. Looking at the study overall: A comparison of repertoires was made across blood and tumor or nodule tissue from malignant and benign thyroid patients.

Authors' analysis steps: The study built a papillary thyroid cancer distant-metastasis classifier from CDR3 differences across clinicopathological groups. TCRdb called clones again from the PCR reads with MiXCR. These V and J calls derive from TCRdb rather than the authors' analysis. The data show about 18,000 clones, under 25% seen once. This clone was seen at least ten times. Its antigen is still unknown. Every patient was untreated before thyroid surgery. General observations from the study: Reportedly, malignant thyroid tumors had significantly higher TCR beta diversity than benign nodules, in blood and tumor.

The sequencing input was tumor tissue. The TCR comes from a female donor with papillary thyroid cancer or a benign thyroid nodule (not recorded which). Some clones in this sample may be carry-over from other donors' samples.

The CDR3 loop reads CSASRQYNEQFF. The CDR3 DNA sequence: TGCAGTGCTAGTCGCCAGTACAATGAGCAGTTCTTC. The chain couples TRBV20-1 to TRBJ2-1; D remains ambiguous. CDR3 length: 12 residues. Germline V gene sequence: CDR1 DFQATT, CDR2 SNEGSKA (reference sequence). V lost 3 bases and J 4 bases, leaving 7 bases between the germline ends.